These T cell receptor beta chains were read from a single sample in a study of OX40 agonist ivuxolimab in advanced cancers. The protocol was immunoSEQ multiplex PCR, while the TCRdb copy is restricted to in-frame clones and leaves out a portion. This sample has approximately 11,000 clones, with 63% found just once. This material consisted of CD4+ or CD8+ T cells sorted from blood, taken in a trial of the OX40 agonist ivuxolimab. The source is an adult with an advanced solid tumor such as melanoma, head and neck, liver or kidney cancer. CDR3s include the opening cysteine and the closing phenylalanine or tryptophan. The D gene is left open where the match is weak. Expanded clones get a size class; other rows say once, few or many, or leave the size out.

>.|.|TRBV28|12|TRBJ1-5
TGTGCCAGCAGCCCCGACAATCAGCCCCAGCATTTT
CASSPDNQPQHF
>.|.|TRBV2|15|TRBJ1-4
TGTGCCAGCAGTGCTCGGGGGGCCCTTAATGAAAAACTGTTTTTT
CASSARGALNEKLFF
>.|.|TRBV7-3|14|TRBJ2-3
TGTGCCAGCAGCCCGGGACCTCTTGGAGATACGCAGTATTTT
CASSPGPLGDTQYF
>TRBD2|few|TRBV23-1|15|TRBJ2-5
TGCGCCAGCAAGAGGGGAGGGGCGGACCAAGAGACCCAGTACTTC
CASKRGGADQETQYF
>.|.|TRBV7-9|13|TRBJ2-3
TGTGCCAGCAACCGACAGGTCAGCGATACGCAGTATTTT
CASNRQVSDTQYF
>.|.|TRBV6-6|13|TRBJ1-1
TGTGCCAGCAGTTACGGGGGTAGCACTGAAGCTTTCTTT
CASSYGGSTEAFF
>.|.|TRBV11-2|16|TRBJ1-2
TGTGCCAGCAGCTTAGATCAGTATACTGGGAACTATGGCTACACCTTC
CASSLDQYTGNYGYTF
>.|.|TRBV7-8|16|TRBJ1-1
TGTGCCAGCAGCGCCTATTCCGGGACACTGAACACTGAAGCTTTCTTT
CASSAYSGTLNTEAFF
>.|.|TRBV18|13|TRBJ1-2
TGTGCCAGCTCACCACCTCTTTCGGAGGGCTACACCTTC
CASSPPLSEGYTF
>.|.|TRBV25-1|13|TRBJ2-5
TGTGCCAGCAGTGAAGTTGGGGGCCAGACCCAGTACTTC
CASSEVGGQTQYF
>.|.|TRBV5-6|15|TRBJ2-1
TGTGCCAGCAACCCCTCTAATTGGGCACCGCATGAGCAGTTCTTC
CASNPSNWAPHEQFF
>.|.|TRBV2|16|TRBJ2-1
TGTGCCAGCAGTGAAGTAAAGGGGACTGGATACAATGAGCAGTTCTTC
CASSEVKGTGYNEQFF
>TRBD1|.|TRBV5-4|14|TRBJ1-1
TGTGCCAGCAGTTACGACAGGGCCCTATCTGGAGCTTTCTTT
CASSYDRALSGAFF
>.|.|TRBV4-1|16|TRBJ1-4
TGCGCCAGCAGCCAAGAAAGAGGGCGCGACGATGAAAAACTGTTTTTT
CASSQERGRDDEKLFF
>.|few|TRBV7-3|13|TRBJ2-1
TGTGCCAGCAGCTTAAGCCTAGCTAATGAGCAGTTCTTC
CASSLSLANEQFF
>.|.|TRBV27|14|TRBJ1-1
TGTGCCAGCAGTTTAGGGTGGGGTTTCACTGAAGCTTTCTTT
CASSLGWGFTEAFF
>.|.|TRBV7-3|14|TRBJ2-1
TGTGCCAGCAGCTTAAGTCGGGGGAGGAATGAGCAGTTCTTC
CASSLSRGRNEQFF
>TRBD2|few|TRBV27|20|TRBJ2-5
TGTGCCAGCAGTCCGTTACCCGGGACTAGCGGGAGGGCCGACCAAGAGACCCAGTACTTC
CASSPLPGTSGRADQETQYF
>.|.|TRBV9|13|TRBJ1-1
TGTGCCAGCAGCATGTCATCAGGGACTGAAGCTTTCTTT
CASSMSSGTEAFF
>.|.|TRBV10-3|13|TRBJ2-7
TGTGCCATCAGTGACGACAGCTCCTACGAGCAGTACTTC
CAISDDSSYEQYF
>TRBD1|.|TRBV6-6|15|TRBJ2-2
TGTGCCAGCAGTTACTTACAGGGGGATCCCGGGGAGCTGTTTTTT
CASSYLQGDPGELFF
>.|.|TRBV7-9|13|TRBJ2-1
TGTGCCAGCAGCTTAGGGATCATTAAGGAGCAGTTCTTC
CASSLGIIKEQFF
>.|.|TRBV28|15|TRBJ2-1
TGTGCCAGCAGTGACCTAGCGCAGCTTAACAATGAGCAGTTCTTC
CASSDLAQLNNEQFF
>TRBD1|.|TRBV6-1|15|TRBJ2-3
TGTGCCAGCAGTGGCTACACAGGGGACACAGATACGCAGTATTTT
CASSGYTGDTDTQYF
>.|.|TRBV19|15|TRBJ2-1
TGTGCCAGTAGTCTGGGCGGGCCCTCCTACAATGAGCAGTTCTTC
CASSLGGPSYNEQFF
>TRBD2|.|TRBV7-9|14|TRBJ2-7
TGTGCCAGCAGCTTAGGGGGACTAGCCGTCGAGCAGTACTTC
CASSLGGLAVEQYF